Below are 32 T cell receptor beta chains sequenced from a single sample in a study of cytomegalovirus exposure and HLA in healthy donors. The PCR was carried out with 60 Vbeta primers and 13 Jbeta primers. Libraries were prepared by immunoSEQ multiplex PCR; TCRdb keeps only in-frame clonotypes and omits some of them. The profile shows roughly 180,000 clones, around three quarters of them singletons. Sequencing was carried out using PBMCs. These TCRs come from a woman in her 30s in good health and CMV-seronegative.

This chain uses TRBV5-1 with TRBJ2-5; 12 bases match TRBD2. The assigned J gene may be wrong: the sequence end matches TRBJ2-7 better. The CDR3 totals 16 residues. Per germline, CDR1 SGHRS and CDR2 YFSETQ. The CDR3 is CASQQLAGGALNEQYF. DNA of the CDR3: TGCGCCAGCCAACAGCTAGCGGGGGGGGCCCTCAACGAGCAGTACTTC.

This clone was detected only a few times. The chain has TRBV5-1 and TRBJ1-2; a weak D match, TRBD1 (5 bases). Deletions cut 0 bases from V and 5 bases from J, with 14 bases between. The germline V gene encodes CDR1 SGHRS and CDR2 YFSETQ. CDR3 length: 15 amino acids. In DNA, the CDR3 is TGCGCCAGCAGCTTGGGGACACCCTCCGGATATGGCTACACCTTC. This codes for CASSLGTPSGYGYTF.

The V and J genes are TRBV7-9 and TRBJ1-3, with D tentatively TRBD1 (5 bases). The CDR3 loop spans 15 amino acids. Germline V lookup: CDR1 SEHNR, CDR2 FQNEAQ (reference sequence). The V end was cut by 5 bases, the J end by 1 base, with 12 bases between. The CDR3 coding sequence is TGTGCCAGCAGCAAGGGGCAGGGTTCTGGAAACACCATATATTTT. Its protein is CASSKGQGSGNTIYF.

CDR3 sequence (DNA): TGTGCCAGTACCTTCCCGGGTGGCGACACTGAAGCTTTCTTT. Its protein product is CASTFPGGDTEAFF. The chain employs TRBV19 and TRBJ1-1; no clear D gene. The V and J ends lost 7 bases and 3 bases respectively, with 15 bases between them. This CDR3 has 14 amino acids. CDR1 is LNHDA and CDR2 is SQIVND in the germline V gene (reference sequence).

The count of this clone is one. The gene calls are TRBV19 and TRBJ2-1; D is ambiguous. Trimming pared 1 base from V and 5 bases from J, leaving 12 bases between. Germline lookup yields CDR1 LNHDA and CDR2 SQIVND (reference sequence). The CDR3 loop spans 15 amino acids. In nucleotides, the CDR3 is TGTGCCAGTAGTATAGGTCGCCGACAACACAATGAGCAGTTCTTC. This encodes CASSIGRRQHNEQFF.

This clone was found once. The chain recombines TRBV5-6 with TRBJ1-2; 9 bases are a match to TRBD1. The germline V gene encodes CDR1 SGHDT and CDR2 YYEEEE. The CDR3 is 14 residues long. The J segment lost 8 bases and the V segment lost 1 base, leaving 6 bases of the junction unmatched. The CDR3 DNA sequence: TGTGCCAGCAGCTTGATACAGGGGGCAGGAGGCTACACCTTC. Residues: CASSLIQGAGGYTF.

This clone was observed a few times. The rearrangement links TRBV11-3 to TRBJ2-5, with 10 bases matching TRBD2. Unmatched junction bases numbered 8, after V lost 2 bases and J lost 5 bases. The germline V gene has CDR1 SGHNT and CDR2 YENEEA. The CDR3 extends over 16 amino acids. The CDR3 spells CASSLSQRGGAETQYF. DNA of the CDR3: TGTGCCAGCAGCTTATCCCAGCGGGGGGGCGCGGAGACCCAGTACTTC.

The rearrangement links TRBV6-5 to TRBJ2-7, with 7 bases identical to TRBD1. V lost 7 bases to trimming and J lost 1 base; unmatched junction nucleotides: 7. The CDR3 contains 14 residues. Germline lookup yields CDR1 MNHEY and CDR2 SVGAGI. The CDR3 DNA reads as TGTGCCAGCAAAAGGGGGCAGGGTTCCTACGAGCAGTACTTC. The encoded protein is CASKRGQGSYEQYF.

The chain has TRBV6-1 and TRBJ1-2, with 8 bases identical to TRBD1. CDR1 and CDR2 from the germline V gene are MNHNS and SASEGT. Trimming cost V 1 base and J 7 bases; bases outside gene matches: 5. CDR3 length: 14 residues. CDR3 sequence: CASSEGTQGGGYTF. Written as DNA, the CDR3 is TGTGCCAGCAGTGAAGGCACACAGGGGGGTGGCTACACCTTC.

This rearrangement joins TRBV30 to TRBJ1-6; 9 nucleotides line up with TRBD1. V dropped 3 bases and J dropped 0; count of bases not matched to a gene: 6. The CDR3 is made up of 17 amino acids. In germline, CDR1 is GTSNPN, CDR2 SVGIG (reference sequence). CDR3 region: CAWRGGQGSSYNSPLHF. The DNA for the CDR3 is TGTGCCTGGAGAGGTGGACAGGGGAGCTCCTATAATTCACCCCTCCACTTT.

The V and J genes are TRBV5-4 and TRBJ2-7; 12 bases match TRBD2. This CDR3 is 16 amino acids long. After removal of 0 bases from V and 2 bases from J, the junction contained 3 bases not matched to a gene. CDR1 and CDR2 from the germline V gene are SGHNT and YYREEE (reference sequence). For the CDR3, the DNA is TGTGCCAGCAGCTTGGATCCTAGCGGGGGGGCCTACGAGCAGTACTTC. Amino acids: CASSLDPSGGAYEQYF.

This chain links TRBV7-2 with TRBJ2-7; TRBD1 might be the D (6 bases). There are 14 residues in the CDR3. V shed 8 bases and J shed 1 base, with 15 bases lying between them. Germline CDR1 is SGHTA and CDR2 is FQGNSA. The CDR3 DNA is TGTGCCAGCCGGGATGGGACATGGTCCTACGAGCAGTACTTC. Translated, it gives CASRDGTWSYEQYF.

The chain carries TRBV27 and TRBJ1-3; D unclear. CDR1 is MNHEY, CDR2 SMNVEV, per germline (reference sequence). The CDR3 has 14 residues. V lost 2 bases and J lost 3, with 8 bases in between. The CDR3 loop reads CASSLTGLGNTIYF. CDR3 DNA sequence: TGTGCCAGCAGTTTAACCGGACTTGGAAACACCATATATTTT.

J is TRBJ1-6 and V is TRBV6-6, with 9 bases lining up with TRBD1. The CDR3 runs 15 residues. Germline V gene lookup returns CDR1 MNHNY and CDR2 SVGAGI (reference sequence). V lost 2 bases and J lost 10; bases outside the gene matches: 6. As DNA, the CDR3 is TGTGCCAGCAGTTACGGGGGACAGGGTTACTCACCCCTCCACTTT. This translates into CASSYGGQGYSPLHF.

V is TRBV2 and J is TRBJ2-7, with D unresolved. The CDR3 length is 14 residues. Per germline, CDR1 SNHLY and CDR2 FYNNEI. V was pared by 6 bases and J by 0 bases, with 12 bases between. CDR3 DNA sequence: TGTGCCAGCAGCGACGCGGAGAGCTCCTACGAGCAGTACTTC. This encodes CASSDAESSYEQYF.

This clone was counted a few times. V and J are TRBV6-5 and TRBJ1-4; maybe TRBD1 (6 bases). CDR3 length: 15 amino acids. V lost 1 base, J lost 4 bases, and 10 bases lay in between. Per the germline V gene, CDR1 is MNHEY and CDR2 is SVGAGI. CDR3 in DNA: TGTGCCAGCAGTTACTGGTCGGACAGTAATGAAAAACTGTTTTTT. Translation: CASSYWSDSNEKLFF.

Remarks on this clone: The same CDR3 can be traced to other DNA sequences in this sample. The chain joins TRBV5-1 to TRBJ2-6; D remains unclear. The V end lost 0 bases, the J end lost 2 bases, and 3 bases lay between the germline ends. The CDR3 has 14 amino acids. In germline, CDR1 is SGHRS, CDR2 YFSETQ. CDR3 loop: CASSLATGANVLTF. The CDR3 nucleotides are TGCGCCAGCAGCTTGGCCACTGGGGCCAACGTCCTGACTTTC.

The V gene is TRBV7-2, the J gene TRBJ1-2; perhaps TRBD1 as D (6 bases). Germline loops: CDR1 SGHTA, CDR2 FQGNSA. Trimming removed 4 bases from V and 8 bases from J, with 11 bases in between. This CDR3 spans 12 amino acids. CDR3 region: CASSSGVYGYTF. CDR3 nucleotide sequence: TGTGCCAGCAGCTCAGGGGTATACGGCTACACCTTC.

The chain employs TRBV6-6 and TRBJ1-6; D perhaps matches TRBD1 (5 bases). Germline loops: CDR1 MNHNY, CDR2 SVGAGI (reference sequence). The CDR3 has 15 amino acids. Trimming stripped 6 bases from V and 6 bases from J, with 15 bases between. This chain's CDR3 is CASSPGGGINSPLHF. The CDR3 nucleotides read TGTGCCAGCAGCCCGGGGGGAGGGATTAATTCACCCCTCCACTTT.

A few counts support this clone. The CDR3 loop reads CAWSTEDADEQYF. The CDR3 DNA sequence: TGTGCCTGGAGTACCGAAGATGCGGACGAGCAGTACTTC. The V and J genes are TRBV30 and TRBJ2-7, with D unclear. Germline V lookup: CDR1 GTSNPN, CDR2 SVGIG (reference sequence). The CDR3 covers 13 residues. Trimming took off 2 bases at V and 5 bases at J, with 13 bases between the two ends.

The CDR3 loop is CASSFDNQETQYF. The CDR3 coding sequence is TGTGCCAGCAGCTTCGACAATCAAGAGACCCAGTACTTC. The chain has TRBV5-6 and TRBJ2-5; D is unresolved. This CDR3 contains 13 residues. Per the germline V gene, CDR1 is SGHDT and CDR2 is YYEEEE. Between the trimmed V and J ends, which lost 2 bases and 2 bases, there was a span of 7 bases.

This clone was detected a few times. The chain combines TRBV5-1 with TRBJ2-2; possibly TRBD2 for D (6 bases). This CDR3 comprises 15 residues. V shed 0 bases and J shed 3 bases, with 9 bases lying between them. CDR1 and CDR2 (germline): SGHRS, YFSETQ. The CDR3 reads CASSLAGGHTGELFF. CDR3 bases: TGCGCCAGCAGCTTGGCCGGGGGACACACCGGGGAGCTGTTTTTT. Drawing the rest from reference TRBV5-1 and TRBJ2-2, the complete variable domain is KAGVTQTPRYLIKTRGQQVTLSCSPISGHRSVSWYQQTPGQGLQFLFEYFSETQRNKGNFPGRFSGRQFSNSRSEMNVSTLELGDSALYLCASSLAGGHTGELFFGEGSRLTVL.

The rearrangement joins TRBV9 to TRBJ2-3, with TRBD2 as a possible D gene (7 bases). The germline gives CDR1 SGDLS, CDR2 YYNGEE. The CDR3 runs to 15 residues. Trimming left V 0 bases short and J 5 bases short, with 13 bases between. The CDR3 DNA reads as TGTGCCAGCAGCGTAGTGGGCGGGGGCGGAGATACGCAGTATTTT. Residues: CASSVVGGGGDTQYF.

This clone has a handful of counts. The chain combines TRBV7-2 with TRBJ2-4; D unresolved. The CDR3 extends over 15 amino acids. V lost 2 bases to trimming and J lost 7 bases, with 15 bases between them. Per germline, CDR1 SGHTA and CDR2 FQGNSA. CDR3 sequence reads: CASSLTRSGTNIQYF. The CDR3 nucleotides are TGTGCCAGCAGCTTAACCCGATCAGGCACCAACATTCAGTACTTC. Based on the CDR3 plus reference TRBV7-2 and TRBJ2-4, the full variable domain is GAGVSQSPSNKVTEKGKDVELRCDPISGHTALYWYRQSLGQGLEFLIYFQGNSAPDKSGLPSDRFSAERTGGSVSTLTIQRTQQEDSAVYLCASSLTRSGTNIQYFGAGTRLSVL.

This CDR3 is CASSRDRGTETQYF. CDR3 sequence (DNA): TGTGCCAGCAGCCGAGACAGGGGGACGGAGACCCAGTACTTC. The chain is built from TRBV7-2 and TRBJ2-5, with TRBD1 matching over 9 bases. From germline, CDR1 is SGHTA and CDR2 FQGNSA. The V and J ends lost 5 bases and 5 bases, in that order; junction bases with no gene match: 6. This CDR3 spans 14 amino acids.

The V call is TRBV19, the J call TRBJ1-1, with TRBD1 as a possible D gene (6 bases). The length of the CDR3 is 14 residues. Trimming shortened V by 5 bases and J by 5 bases, and 15 bases separated the two germline ends. CDR1 and CDR2 (germline): LNHDA, SQIVND (reference sequence). The CDR3: CASSEQGIWTEAFF. The CDR3 nucleotides are TGTGCCAGTAGTGAACAGGGCATTTGGACTGAAGCTTTCTTT. Full variable domain (remainder filled in from reference TRBV19 and TRBJ1-1): DGGITQSPKYLFRKEGQNVTLSCEQNLNHDAMYWYRQDPGQGLRLIYYSQIVNDFQKGDIAEGYSVSREKKESFPLTVTSAQKNPTAFYLCASSEQGIWTEAFFGQGTRLTVV.

Only a few counts were recorded for this clone. V and J are TRBV5-4 and TRBJ1-1; 8 bases map to TRBD1. Trimming cost V 5 bases and J 6 bases; bases outside gene matches: 6. CDR1 is SGHNT and CDR2 is YYREEE in the germline V gene (reference sequence). There are 13 residues in the CDR3. The CDR3 spells CASRLDRVSEAFF. Here the CDR3 DNA reads TGTGCCAGCAGACTGGACAGGGTGTCTGAAGCTTTCTTT. The complete variable domain, with remaining parts taken from reference TRBV5-4 and TRBJ1-1, reads ETGVTQSPTHLIKTRGQQVTLRCSSQSGHNTVSWYQQALGQGPQFIFQYYREEENGRGNFPPRFSGLQFPNYSSELNVNALELDDSALYLCASRLDRVSEAFFGQGTRLTVV.

V gene TRBV5-1 combines with J gene TRBJ1-1; the D is unclear. CDR1 and CDR2 from the germline V gene are SGHRS and YFSETQ. This CDR3 contains 15 residues. The ends were cut back, 4 bases at V and 0 bases at J, with 13 bases in the middle. The CDR3 sequence is CASSPERAMNTEAFF. DNA of the CDR3: TGCGCCAGCAGCCCGGAGCGGGCGATGAACACTGAAGCTTTCTTT.

A few counts support this clone. The gene calls are TRBV7-9 and TRBJ1-4, with TRBD1 matching over 8 bases. The CDR3 consists of 15 residues. Germline CDR1 reads SEHNR; CDR2 reads FQNEAQ (reference sequence). V lost 8 bases to trimming and J lost 8 bases; unmatched junction nucleotides: 13. The CDR3 spells CASRGRGQEGEKLFF. As DNA, the CDR3 is TGTGCCAGCCGCGGCAGGGGGCAAGAGGGGGAAAAACTGTTTTTT.

The chain joins TRBV21-1 to TRBJ1-2; the D segment call TRBD1 is taken from the table without a DNA check. TRBV21-1 counts as a pseudogene. CDR3 length: 15 residues. This CDR3 reads CASSKNTGLNYGYTF. The DNA for the CDR3 is TGTGCCAGCAGCAAAAACACAGGCCTTAACTATGGCTACACCTTC.

This clone was observed a handful of times. Here the CDR3 DNA reads TGTGCCAGCAGCTTCTCAGGGGTCACAGATACGCAGTATTTT. Translating gives CASSFSGVTDTQYF. The gene calls are TRBV7-3 and TRBJ2-3; weak D call: TRBD1 (6 bases). Germline CDR1 and CDR2: SGHTA and FQGTGA. This CDR3 has 14 amino acids. V dropped 3 bases and J dropped 2 bases, with 9 bases sitting between them. Filled out from reference TRBV7-3 and TRBJ2-3, the complete variable domain reads GAGVSQTPSNKVTEKGKYVELRCDPISGHTALYWYRQSLGQGPEFLIYFQGTGAADDSGLPNDRFFAVRPEGSVSTLKIQRTERGDSAVYLCASSFSGVTDTQYFGPGTRLTVL.

The CDR3 DNA sequence: TGTGCCAGCAGCGCTGGGGAGGGACCTGGCTACACCTTC. This encodes CASSAGEGPGYTF. This chain uses TRBV9 with TRBJ1-2, with TRBD1 as a possible D gene (5 bases). CDR3 length: 13 amino acids. The germline CDR1 and CDR2 sequences are SGDLS and YYNGEE. Trimming removed 3 bases from V and 7 bases from J, with 13 bases in between. Full variable domain (outside the CDR3, taken from reference TRBV9 and TRBJ1-2): DSGVTQTPKHLITATGQRVTLRCSPRSGDLSVYWYQQSLDQGLQFLIQYYNGEERAKGNILERFSAQQFPDLHSELNLSSLELGDSALYFCASSAGEGPGYTFGSGTRLTVV.